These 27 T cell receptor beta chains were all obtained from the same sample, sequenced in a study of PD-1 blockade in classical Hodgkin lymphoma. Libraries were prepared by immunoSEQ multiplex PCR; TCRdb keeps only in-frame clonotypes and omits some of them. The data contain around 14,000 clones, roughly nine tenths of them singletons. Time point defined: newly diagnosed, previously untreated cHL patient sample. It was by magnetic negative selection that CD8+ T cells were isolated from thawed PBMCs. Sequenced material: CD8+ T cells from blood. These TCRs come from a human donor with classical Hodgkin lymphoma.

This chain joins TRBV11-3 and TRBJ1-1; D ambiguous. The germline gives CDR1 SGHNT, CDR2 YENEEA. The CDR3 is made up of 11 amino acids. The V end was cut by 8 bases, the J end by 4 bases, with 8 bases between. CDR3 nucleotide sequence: TGTGCCAGCGAGACCCGCACTGAAGCTTTCTTT. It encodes CASETRTEAFF.

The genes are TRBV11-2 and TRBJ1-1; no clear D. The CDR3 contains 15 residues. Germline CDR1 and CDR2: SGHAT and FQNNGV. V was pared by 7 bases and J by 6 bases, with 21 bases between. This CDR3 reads CASIEERLPSAEAFF. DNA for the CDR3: TGTGCCAGCATCGAAGAAAGGTTGCCGTCGGCTGAAGCTTTCTTT. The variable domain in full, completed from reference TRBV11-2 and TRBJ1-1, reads EAGVAQSPRYKIIEKRQSVAFWCNPISGHATLYWYQQILGQGPKLLIQFQNNGVVDDSQLPKDRFSAERLKGVDSTLKIQPAKLEDSAVYLCASIEERLPSAEAFFGQGTRLTVV.

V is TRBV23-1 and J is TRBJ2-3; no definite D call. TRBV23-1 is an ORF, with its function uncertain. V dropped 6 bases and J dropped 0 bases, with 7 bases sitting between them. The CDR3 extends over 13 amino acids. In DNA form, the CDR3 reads TGCGCCAGCAGAAGGGTTAGCACAGATACGCAGTATTTT. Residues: CASRRVSTDTQYF.

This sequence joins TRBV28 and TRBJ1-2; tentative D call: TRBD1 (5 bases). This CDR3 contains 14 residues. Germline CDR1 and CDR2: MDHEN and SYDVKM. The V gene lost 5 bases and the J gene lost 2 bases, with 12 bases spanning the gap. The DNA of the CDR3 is TGTGCCAGCAGTCGGGACCGTGGAAACTATGGCTACACCTTC. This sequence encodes CASSRDRGNYGYTF.

CDR3 sequence: CASSLDITDDGYTF. CDR3 sequence (DNA): TGTGCCAGCAGCTTAGATATCACAGATGATGGCTACACCTTC. This chain connects TRBV11-2 to TRBJ1-2; the D is unclear. This CDR3 has 14 amino acids. Germline V gene data show CDR1 as SGHAT and CDR2 as FQNNGV. The ends were cut back, 0 bases at V and 6 bases at J, with 11 bases in the middle.

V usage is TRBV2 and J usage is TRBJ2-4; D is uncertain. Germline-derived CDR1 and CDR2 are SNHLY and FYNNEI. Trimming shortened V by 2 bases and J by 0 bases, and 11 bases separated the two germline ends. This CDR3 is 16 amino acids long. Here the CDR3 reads CASSELETIAKNIQYF. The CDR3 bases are TGTGCCAGCAGTGAACTGGAGACGATAGCCAAAAACATTCAGTACTTC. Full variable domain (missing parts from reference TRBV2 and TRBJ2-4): EPEVTQTPSHQVTQMGQEVILRCVPISNHLYFYWYRQILGQKVEFLVSFYNNEISEKSEIFDDQFSVERPDGSNFTLKIRSTKLEDSAMYFCASSELETIAKNIQYFGAGTRLSVL.

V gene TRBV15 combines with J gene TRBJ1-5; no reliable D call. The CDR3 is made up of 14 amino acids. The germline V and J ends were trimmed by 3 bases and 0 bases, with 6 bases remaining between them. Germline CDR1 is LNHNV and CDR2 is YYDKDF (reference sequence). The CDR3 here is CATSRGSSNQPQHF. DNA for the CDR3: TGTGCCACCAGCAGGGGATCTAGCAATCAGCCCCAGCATTTT.

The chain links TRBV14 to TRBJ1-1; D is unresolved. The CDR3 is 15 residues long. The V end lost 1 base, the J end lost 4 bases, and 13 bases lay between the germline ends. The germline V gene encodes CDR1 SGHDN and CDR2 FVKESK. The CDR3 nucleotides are TGTGCCAGCAGCCAAGCTTCGGGTCTAGCCACTGAAGCTTTCTTT. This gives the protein CASSQASGLATEAFF.

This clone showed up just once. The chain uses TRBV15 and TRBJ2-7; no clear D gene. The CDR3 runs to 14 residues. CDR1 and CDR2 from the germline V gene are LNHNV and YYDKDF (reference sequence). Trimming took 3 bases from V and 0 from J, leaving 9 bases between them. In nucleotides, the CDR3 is TGTGCCACCAGCAGCCACGGAAGCTCCTACGAGCAGTACTTC. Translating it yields CATSSHGSSYEQYF.

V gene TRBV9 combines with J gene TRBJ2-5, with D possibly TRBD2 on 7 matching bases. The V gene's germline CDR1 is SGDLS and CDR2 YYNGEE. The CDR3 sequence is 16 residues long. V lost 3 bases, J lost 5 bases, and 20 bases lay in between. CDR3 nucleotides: TGTGCCAGCAGCGACGGCGGGGGCCTGTTCATTGAGACCCAGTACTTC. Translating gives CASSDGGGLFIETQYF.

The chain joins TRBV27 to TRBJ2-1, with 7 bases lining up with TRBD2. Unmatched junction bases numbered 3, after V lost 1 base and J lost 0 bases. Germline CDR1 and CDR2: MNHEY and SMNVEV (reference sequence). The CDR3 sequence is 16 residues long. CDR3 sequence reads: CASSLLAGVSYNEQFF. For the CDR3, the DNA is TGTGCCAGCAGTTTATTGGCGGGGGTCTCCTACAATGAGCAGTTCTTC.

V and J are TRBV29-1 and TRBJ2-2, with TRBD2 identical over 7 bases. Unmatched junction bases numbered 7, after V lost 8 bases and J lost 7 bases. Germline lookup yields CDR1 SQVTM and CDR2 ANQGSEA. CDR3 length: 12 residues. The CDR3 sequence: CSHFGEGGELFF. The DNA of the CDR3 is TGCAGCCACTTTGGGGAGGGCGGGGAGCTGTTTTTT.

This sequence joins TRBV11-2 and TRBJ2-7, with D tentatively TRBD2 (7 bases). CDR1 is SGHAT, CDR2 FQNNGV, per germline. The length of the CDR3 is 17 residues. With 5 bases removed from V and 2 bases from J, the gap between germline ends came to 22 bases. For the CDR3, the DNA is TGTGCCAGCAGCCCACGTTTCGGGGGGCTGGCCCCCTACGAGCAGTACTTC. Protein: CASSPRFGGLAPYEQYF.

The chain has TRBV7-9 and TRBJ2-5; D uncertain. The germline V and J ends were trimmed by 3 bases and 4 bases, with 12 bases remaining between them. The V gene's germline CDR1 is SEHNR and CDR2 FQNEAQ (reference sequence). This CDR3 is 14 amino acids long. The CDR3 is CASSFRTPGETQYF. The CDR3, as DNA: TGTGCCAGCAGCTTCAGGACCCCAGGAGAGACCCAGTACTTC.

The CDR3 loop reads CASSTSTSGTSYEQYF. DNA for the CDR3: TGTGCCAGCAGTACCTCGACTAGCGGGACCTCCTACGAGCAGTACTTC. This chain connects TRBV28 to TRBJ2-7; 11 bases fit TRBD2. From germline, CDR1 is MDHEN and CDR2 SYDVKM. CDR3 size: 16 residues. Trimming cost V 5 bases and J 0 bases; bases outside gene matches: 6. The complete variable domain, with remaining parts taken from reference TRBV28 and TRBJ2-7, reads DVKVTQSSRYLVKRTGEKVFLECVQDMDHENMFWYRQDPGLGLRLIYFSYDVKMKEKGDIPEGYSVSREKKERFSLILESASTNQTSMYLCASSTSTSGTSYEQYFGPGTRLTVT.

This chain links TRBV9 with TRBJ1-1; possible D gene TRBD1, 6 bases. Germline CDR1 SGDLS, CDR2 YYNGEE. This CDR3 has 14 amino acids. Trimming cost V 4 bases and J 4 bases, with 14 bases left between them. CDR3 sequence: CASSLRGVGTEAFF. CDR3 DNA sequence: TGTGCCAGCAGCTTGAGGGGGGTGGGCACTGAAGCTTTCTTT.

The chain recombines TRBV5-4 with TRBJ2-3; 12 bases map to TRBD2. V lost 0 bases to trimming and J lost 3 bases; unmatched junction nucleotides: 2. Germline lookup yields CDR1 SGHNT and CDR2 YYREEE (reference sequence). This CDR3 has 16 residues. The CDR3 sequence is CASSLGLAGETDTQYF. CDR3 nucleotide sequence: TGTGCCAGCAGCTTGGGACTAGCGGGAGAAACAGATACGCAGTATTTT.

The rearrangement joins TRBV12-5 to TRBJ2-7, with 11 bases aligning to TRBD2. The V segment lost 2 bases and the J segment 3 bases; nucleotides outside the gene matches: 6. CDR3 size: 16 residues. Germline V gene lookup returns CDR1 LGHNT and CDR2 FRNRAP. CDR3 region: CASGLPETSGVYEQYV. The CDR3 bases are TGTGCTAGTGGTTTGCCCGAGACTAGCGGGGTCTACGAGCAGTACGTC.

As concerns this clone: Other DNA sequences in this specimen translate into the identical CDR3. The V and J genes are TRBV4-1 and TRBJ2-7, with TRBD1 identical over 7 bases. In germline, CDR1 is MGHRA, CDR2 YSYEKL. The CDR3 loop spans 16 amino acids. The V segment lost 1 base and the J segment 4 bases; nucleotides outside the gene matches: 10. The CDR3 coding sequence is TGCGCCAGCAGCCAAGTGGCGGCAGGGGGAAATTACGAGCAGTACGTC. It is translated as CASSQVAAGGNYEQYV.

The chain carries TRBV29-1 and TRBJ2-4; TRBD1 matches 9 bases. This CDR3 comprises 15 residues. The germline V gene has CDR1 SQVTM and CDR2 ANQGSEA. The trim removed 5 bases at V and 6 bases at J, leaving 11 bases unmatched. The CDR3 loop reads CSVYGVSDRGNIQYF. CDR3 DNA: TGCAGCGTTTACGGGGTTTCGGACAGGGGAAACATTCAGTACTTC.

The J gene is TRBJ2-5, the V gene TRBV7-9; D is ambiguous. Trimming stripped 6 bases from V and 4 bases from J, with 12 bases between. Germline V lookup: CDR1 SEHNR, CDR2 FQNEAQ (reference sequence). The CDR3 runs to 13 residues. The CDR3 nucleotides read TGTGCCAGCAGTATCGACTTAGGAGAGACCCAGTACTTC. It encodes CASSIDLGETQYF.

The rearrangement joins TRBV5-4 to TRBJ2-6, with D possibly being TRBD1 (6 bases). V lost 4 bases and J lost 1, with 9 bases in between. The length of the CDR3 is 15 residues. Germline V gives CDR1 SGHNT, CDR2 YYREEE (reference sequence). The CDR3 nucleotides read TGTGCCAGCAGCCCTACAGGGTCTGGGGCCAACGTCCTGACTTTC. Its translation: CASSPTGSGANVLTF.

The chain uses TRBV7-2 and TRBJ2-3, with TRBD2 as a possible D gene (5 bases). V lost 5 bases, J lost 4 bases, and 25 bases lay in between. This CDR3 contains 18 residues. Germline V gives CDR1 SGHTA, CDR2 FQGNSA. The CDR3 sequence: CASSAQVYYREDSDTQYF. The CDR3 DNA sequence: TGTGCCAGCAGCGCGCAGGTATACTACCGGGAAGATTCAGATACGCAGTATTTT.

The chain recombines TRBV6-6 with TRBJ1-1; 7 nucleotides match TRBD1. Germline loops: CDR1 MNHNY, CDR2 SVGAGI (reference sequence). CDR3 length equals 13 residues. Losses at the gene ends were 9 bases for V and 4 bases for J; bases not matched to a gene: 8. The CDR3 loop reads CASRGGPGTEAFF. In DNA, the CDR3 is TGTGCCAGTAGAGGGGGCCCCGGCACTGAAGCTTTCTTT.

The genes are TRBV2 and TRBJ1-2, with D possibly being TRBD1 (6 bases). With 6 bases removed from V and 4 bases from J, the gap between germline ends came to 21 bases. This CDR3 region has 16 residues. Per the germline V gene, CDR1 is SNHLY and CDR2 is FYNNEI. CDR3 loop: CASREGVAYLSYGYTF. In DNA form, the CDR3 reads TGTGCCAGCAGGGAGGGGGTAGCCTACTTGAGCTATGGCTACACCTTC.

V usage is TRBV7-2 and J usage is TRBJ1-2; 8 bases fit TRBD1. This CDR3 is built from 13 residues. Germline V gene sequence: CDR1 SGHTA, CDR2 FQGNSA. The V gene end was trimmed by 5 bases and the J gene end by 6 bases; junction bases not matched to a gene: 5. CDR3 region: CASSLGQGDGYTF. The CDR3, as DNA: TGTGCCAGCAGCCTTGGACAGGGCGATGGCTACACCTTC.

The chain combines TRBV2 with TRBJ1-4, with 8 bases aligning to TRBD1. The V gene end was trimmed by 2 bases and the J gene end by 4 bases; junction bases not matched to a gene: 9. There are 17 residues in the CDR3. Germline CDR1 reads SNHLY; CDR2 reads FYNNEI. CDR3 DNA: TGTGCCAGCAGTGAATCAGGGGGCGCGTATAGTAATGAAAAACTGTTTTTT. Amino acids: CASSESGGAYSNEKLFF.